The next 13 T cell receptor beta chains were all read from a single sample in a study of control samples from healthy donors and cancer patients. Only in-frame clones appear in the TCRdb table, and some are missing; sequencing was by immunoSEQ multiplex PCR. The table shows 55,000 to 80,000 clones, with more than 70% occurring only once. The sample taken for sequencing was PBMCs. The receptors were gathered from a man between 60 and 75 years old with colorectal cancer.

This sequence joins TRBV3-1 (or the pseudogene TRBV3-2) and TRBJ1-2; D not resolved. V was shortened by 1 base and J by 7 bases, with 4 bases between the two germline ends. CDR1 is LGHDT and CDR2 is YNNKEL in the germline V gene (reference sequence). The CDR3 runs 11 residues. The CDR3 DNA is TGTGCCAGCAGCCAAGGGGCTGGCTACACCTTC. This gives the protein CASSQGAGYTF.

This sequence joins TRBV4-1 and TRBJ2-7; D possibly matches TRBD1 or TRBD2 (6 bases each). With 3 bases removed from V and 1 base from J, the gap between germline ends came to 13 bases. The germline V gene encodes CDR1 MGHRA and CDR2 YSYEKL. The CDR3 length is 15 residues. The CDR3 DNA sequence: TGCGCCAGCAGCCAGGAACAGGGACTTTCCTACGAGCAGTACTTC. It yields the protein CASSQEQGLSYEQYF.

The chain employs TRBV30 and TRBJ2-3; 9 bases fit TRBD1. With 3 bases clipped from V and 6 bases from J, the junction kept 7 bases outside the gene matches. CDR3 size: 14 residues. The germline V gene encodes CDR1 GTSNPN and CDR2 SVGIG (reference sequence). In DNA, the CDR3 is TGTGCCTGGAGCCCAGGGACAGGGAAGGATACGCAGTATTTT. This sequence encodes CAWSPGTGKDTQYF.

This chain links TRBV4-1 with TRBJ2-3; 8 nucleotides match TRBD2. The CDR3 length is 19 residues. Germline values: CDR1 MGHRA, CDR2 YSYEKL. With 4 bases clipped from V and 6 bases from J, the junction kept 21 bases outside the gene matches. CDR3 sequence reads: CASSPVRAEQRGPGDTQYF. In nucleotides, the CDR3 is TGCGCCAGCAGCCCCGTCCGCGCGGAACAGCGGGGGCCCGGGGATACGCAGTATTTT.

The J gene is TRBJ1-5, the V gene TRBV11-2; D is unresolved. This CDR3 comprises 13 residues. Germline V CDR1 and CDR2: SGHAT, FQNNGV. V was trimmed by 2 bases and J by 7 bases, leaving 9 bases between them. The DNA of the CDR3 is TGTGCCAGCAGCTTAATCCCTTTACAGCCCCAGCATTTT. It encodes CASSLIPLQPQHF.

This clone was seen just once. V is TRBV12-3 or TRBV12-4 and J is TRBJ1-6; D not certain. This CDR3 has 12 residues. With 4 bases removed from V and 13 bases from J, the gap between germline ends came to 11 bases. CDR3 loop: CASSSHHNPLHF. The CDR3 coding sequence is TGTGCCAGCAGTTCCCACCATAATCCCCTCCACTTT.

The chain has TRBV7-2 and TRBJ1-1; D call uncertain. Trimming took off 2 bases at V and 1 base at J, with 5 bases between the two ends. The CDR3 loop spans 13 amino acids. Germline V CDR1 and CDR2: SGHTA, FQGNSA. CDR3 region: CASSLNRNTEAFF. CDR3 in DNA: TGTGCCAGCAGCTTAAACAGGAACACTGAAGCTTTCTTT.

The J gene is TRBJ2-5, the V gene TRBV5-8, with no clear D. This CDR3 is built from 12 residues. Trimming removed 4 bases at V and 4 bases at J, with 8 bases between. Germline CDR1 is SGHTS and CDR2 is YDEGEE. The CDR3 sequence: CASSPRGETQYF. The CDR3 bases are TGTGCCAGCAGCCCCCGAGGAGAGACCCAGTACTTC.

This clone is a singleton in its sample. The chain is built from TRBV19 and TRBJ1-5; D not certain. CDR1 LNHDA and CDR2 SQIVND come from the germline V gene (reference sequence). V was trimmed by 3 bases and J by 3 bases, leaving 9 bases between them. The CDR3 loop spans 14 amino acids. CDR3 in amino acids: CASSMNSNNQPQHF. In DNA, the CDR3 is TGTGCCAGTAGTATGAACAGTAACAATCAGCCCCAGCATTTT.

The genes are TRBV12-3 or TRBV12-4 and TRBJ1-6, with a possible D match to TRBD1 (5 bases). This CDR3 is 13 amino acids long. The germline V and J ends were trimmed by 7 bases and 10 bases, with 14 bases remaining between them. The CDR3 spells CASTFGGGSPLHF. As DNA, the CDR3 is TGTGCCAGCACCTTCGGGGGAGGGTCACCCCTCCACTTT.

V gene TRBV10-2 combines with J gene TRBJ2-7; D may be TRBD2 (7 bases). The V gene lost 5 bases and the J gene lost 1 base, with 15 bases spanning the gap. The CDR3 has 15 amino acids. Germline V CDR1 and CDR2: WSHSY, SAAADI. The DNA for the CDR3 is TGCGCCAGCAGTAATGGGGGGGCTGCTTCCTACGAGCAGTACTTC. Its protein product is CASSNGGAASYEQYF.

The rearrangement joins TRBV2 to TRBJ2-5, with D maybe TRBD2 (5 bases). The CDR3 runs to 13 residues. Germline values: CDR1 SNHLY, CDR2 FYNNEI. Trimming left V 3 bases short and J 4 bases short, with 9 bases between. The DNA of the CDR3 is TGTGCCAGCAGTGATGTGGCGGGAGAGACCCAGTACTTC. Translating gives CASSDVAGETQYF.

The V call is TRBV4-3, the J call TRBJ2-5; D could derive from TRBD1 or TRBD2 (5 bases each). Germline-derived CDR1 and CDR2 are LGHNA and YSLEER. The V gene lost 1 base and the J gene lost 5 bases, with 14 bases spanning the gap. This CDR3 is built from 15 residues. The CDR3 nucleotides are TGCGCCAGCAGCCAAGGATTGGGCAGGGAGGAGACCCAGTACTTC. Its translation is CASSQGLGREETQYF.